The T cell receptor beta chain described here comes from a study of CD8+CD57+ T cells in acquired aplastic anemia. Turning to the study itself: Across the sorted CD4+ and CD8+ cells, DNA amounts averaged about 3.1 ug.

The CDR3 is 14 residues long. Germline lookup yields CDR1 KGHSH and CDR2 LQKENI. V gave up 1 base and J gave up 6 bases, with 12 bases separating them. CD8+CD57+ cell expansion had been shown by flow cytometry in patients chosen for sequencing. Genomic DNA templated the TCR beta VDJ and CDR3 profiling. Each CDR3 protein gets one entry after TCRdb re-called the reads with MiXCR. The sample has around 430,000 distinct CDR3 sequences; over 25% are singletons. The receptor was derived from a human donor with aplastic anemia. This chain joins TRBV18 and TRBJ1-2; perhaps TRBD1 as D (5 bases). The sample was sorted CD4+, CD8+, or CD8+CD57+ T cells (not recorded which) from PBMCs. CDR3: CASSPLRGSHGYTF. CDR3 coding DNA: TGTGCCAGCTCACCACTCCGGGGGTCGCATGGCTACACCTTC.